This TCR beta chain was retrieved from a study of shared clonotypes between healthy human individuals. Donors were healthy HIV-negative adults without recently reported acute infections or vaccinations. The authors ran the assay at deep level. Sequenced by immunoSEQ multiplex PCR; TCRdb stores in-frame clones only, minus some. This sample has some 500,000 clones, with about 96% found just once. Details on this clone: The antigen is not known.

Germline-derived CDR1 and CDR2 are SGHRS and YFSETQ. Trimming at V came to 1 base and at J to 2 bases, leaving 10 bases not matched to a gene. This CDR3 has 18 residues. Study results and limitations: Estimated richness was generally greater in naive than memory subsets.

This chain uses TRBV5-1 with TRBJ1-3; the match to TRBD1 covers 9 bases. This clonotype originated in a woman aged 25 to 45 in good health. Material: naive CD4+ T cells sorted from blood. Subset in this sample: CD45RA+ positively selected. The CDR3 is CASSLPGGTGRTGNTIYF. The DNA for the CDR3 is TGCGCCAGCAGCTTGCCCGGGGGGACAGGGAGGACTGGAAACACCATATATTTT.